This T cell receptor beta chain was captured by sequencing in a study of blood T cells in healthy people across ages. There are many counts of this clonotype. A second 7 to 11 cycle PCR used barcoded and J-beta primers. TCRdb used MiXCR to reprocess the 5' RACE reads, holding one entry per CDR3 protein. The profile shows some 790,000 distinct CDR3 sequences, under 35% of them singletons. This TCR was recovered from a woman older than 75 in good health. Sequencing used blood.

The CDR3 sequence: CASSPLAGARNEQFF. The CDR3, as DNA: TGTGCCAGCAGCCCCCTAGCGGGGGCCAGGAATGAGCAGTTCTTC. The chain uses TRBV27 and TRBJ2-1, with 10 bases aligning to TRBD2. The CDR3 spans 15 residues. Unmatched junction bases numbered 9, after V lost 6 bases and J lost 7 bases. CDR1 and CDR2 (germline): MNHEY, SMNVEV (reference sequence).